These T cell receptor beta chains were read from a single sample in a study of beta chain features in type 1 diabetes. Using immunoSEQ multiplex PCR, the repertoire was profiled, and TCRdb retains in-frame clones only, with some absent. Of 150,000 to 190,000 clones in the sample, about 8.1% were seen once. The sequenced sample was central memory CD4+ T cells from blood. The receptors derive from a man aged 18 to 29 in good health. CDR3s include the opening cysteine and the closing phenylalanine or tryptophan. The D gene is left open where the match is weak. Clone size is shown for a subset of rows, as once, few, many or a class of expanded clone.

few	TRBV12-5	13	TRBD1	TRBJ1-2	CASDRGQVYGYTF	TGTGCTAGTGACCGGGGACAGGTTTATGGCTACACCTTC
many	TRBV11-2	13	.	TRBJ2-3	CASSLGTGDTQYF	TGTGCCAGCAGCTTAGGAACGGGAGATACGCAGTATTTT
many	TRBV7-3	12	.	TRBJ2-2	CASSWSGGELFF	TGTGCCAGCAGCTGGAGCGGGGGGGAGCTGTTTTTT
.	TRBV7-3	15	TRBD1	TRBJ2-2	CASSLPTGGHGELFF	TGTGCCAGCAGCTTACCGACAGGGGGGCACGGGGAGCTGTTTTTT
.	TRBV4-2	15	TRBD1	TRBJ1-2	CASSQRQGSVYGYTF	TGTGCCAGCAGCCAGAGACAGGGGTCTGTCTATGGCTACACCTTC
.	TRBV27	17	TRBD2	TRBJ2-1	CASSLFSPSGVPNEQFF	TGTGCCAGCAGTTTATTCTCTCCTAGCGGGGTACCTAATGAGCAGTTCTTC
few	TRBV27	17	TRBD2	TRBJ2-1	CASSLSNLAGNYNEQFF	TGTGCCAGCAGTTTATCGAACCTAGCGGGCAATTACAATGAGCAGTTCTTC
.	TRBV6-5	15	.	TRBJ2-5	CASEGRAREGETQYF	TGTGCCAGCGAGGGCCGGGCCAGAGAAGGGGAGACCCAGTACTTC
.	TRBV5-1	16	TRBD2	TRBJ2-1	CASSLGAGGRYNEQFF	TGCGCCAGCAGCTTGGGTGCGGGGGGGCGGTACAATGAGCAGTTCTTC
.	TRBV2	12	.	TRBJ1-2	CASTEQGGGYTF	TGTGCCAGCACTGAACAGGGAGGAGGCTACACCTTC
few	TRBV6-6	14	.	TRBJ2-5	CASMQSAFPETQYF	TGTGCCAGCATGCAATCCGCGTTTCCAGAGACCCAGTACTTC
few	TRBV6-5	11	.	TRBJ2-7	CASFTGREQYF	TGTGCCAGCTTCACAGGGCGCGAGCAGTACTTC
.	TRBV30	14	TRBD1	TRBJ1-5	CAWDRGQSNQPQHF	TGTGCCTGGGACAGGGGGCAGAGCAATCAGCCCCAGCATTTT
.	TRBV5-1	14	.	TRBJ1-2	CASSKGLVDYGYTF	TGCGCCAGCAGCAAAGGACTGGTAGACTATGGCTACACCTTC
few	TRBV7-2	15	.	TRBJ1-4	CASSSTGGSNEKLFF	TGTGCCAGCAGCTCTACCGGGGGTTCTAATGAAAAACTGTTTTTT
.	TRBV7-2	14	.	TRBJ1-1	CASSPTGPNTEAFF	TGTGCCAGCAGCCCTACAGGGCCGAACACTGAAGCTTTCTTT
.	TRBV11-2	17	TRBD1	TRBJ2-7	CASSLTWRRDRGNEQYF	TGTGCCAGCAGCCTAACTTGGCGAAGGGACAGGGGTAACGAGCAGTACTTC
.	TRBV18	15	.	TRBJ2-3	CASSPILRGSDTQYF	TGTGCCAGCTCACCTATACTTAGGGGGTCAGATACGCAGTATTTT
many	TRBV7-9	14	.	TRBJ1-1	CASSPQGGGSEAFF	TGTGCCAGCAGCCCACAGGGCGGTGGAAGTGAAGCTTTCTTT
.	TRBV5-1	16	TRBD1	TRBJ2-1	CASSPDLAGGHNEQFF	TGCGCCAGCAGCCCGGATCTGGCAGGGGGCCACAATGAGCAGTTCTTC
once	TRBV6-4	15	.	TRBJ2-6	CASSATNSGANVLTF	TGTGCCAGCTCCGCAACAAACTCTGGGGCCAACGTCCTGACTTTC
many	TRBV5-6	15	TRBD2	TRBJ2-2	CASSSGLAASGELFF	TGTGCCAGCAGCTCCGGACTAGCGGCGAGCGGGGAGCTGTTTTTT
many	TRBV28	12	TRBD1	TRBJ2-7	CASSEGDRPWYF	TGTGCCAGCAGTGAGGGGGACAGGCCATGGTACTTC
.	TRBV9	15	TRBD1	TRBJ1-4	CASNAQGMSNEKLFF	TGTGCCAGCAACGCACAGGGGATGTCTAATGAAAAACTGTTTTTT
.	TRBV27	13	.	TRBJ2-3	CASSPVRQGGQYF	TGTGCCAGCAGTCCCGTTAGGCAGGGAGGCCAGTATTTT
.	TRBV2	15	TRBD1	TRBJ1-1	CASSEFGQDYTEAFF	TGTGCCAGCAGTGAATTTGGACAGGACTACACTGAAGCTTTCTTT
few	TRBV7-9	13	TRBD1	TRBJ2-1	CASSLTQGVEQFF	TGTGCCAGCAGCTTAACTCAGGGGGTTGAGCAGTTCTTC
many	TRBV5-1	14	.	TRBJ2-2	CASSFDSLDGELFF	TGCGCCAGCAGCTTTGACTCGTTGGACGGGGAGCTGTTTTTT
.	TRBV30	13	.	TRBJ2-5	CAWKRGIQETQYF	TGTGCCTGGAAACGGGGTATCCAAGAGACCCAGTACTTC
few	TRBV28	15	TRBD2	TRBJ2-7	CASIAKTSRPYEQYF	TGTGCCAGCATCGCGAAGACTAGCCGACCCTACGAGCAGTACTTC
few	TRBV7-9	15	TRBD2	TRBJ2-1	CASSLYGGVYNEQFF	TGTGCCAGCAGCTTATACGGGGGGGTGTACAATGAGCAGTTCTTC
.	TRBV5-4	15	.	TRBJ1-2	CASSAPDRKNGGYTF	TGTGCCAGCAGCGCGCCGGACAGAAAGAACGGAGGCTACACCTTC
.	TRBV9	16	.	TRBJ2-2	CASSVSGTTNTGELFF	TGTGCCAGCAGCGTCAGCGGGACAACGAACACCGGGGAGCTGTTTTTT
.	TRBV27	14	TRBD1	TRBJ1-1	CASSLRQGGSEAFF	TGTGCCAGCAGTTTAAGACAGGGGGGGTCTGAAGCTTTCTTT
few	TRBV5-1	14	.	TRBJ2-5	CASSMGLRMETQYF	TGCGCCAGCAGCATGGGCCTGAGGATGGAGACCCAGTACTTC
few	TRBV5-1	16	TRBD1	TRBJ2-5	CASSAGTGGYQETQYF	TGCGCCAGCAGCGCCGGGACAGGGGGTTACCAAGAGACCCAGTACTTC
many	TRBV27	14	.	TRBJ1-6	CASSLAQGGSPLHF	TGTGCCAGCAGTTTGGCACAGGGTGGGTCACCCCTCCACTTT
few	TRBV9	12	.	TRBJ2-3	CASSPREYTQYF	TGTGCCAGCAGCCCCCGCGAATATACGCAGTATTTT
few	TRBV11-1	16	.	TRBJ2-3	CASSLGASIDGGTQYF	TGTGCCAGCAGCTTAGGGGCTAGCATCGACGGAGGTACGCAGTATTTT
.	TRBV19	14	TRBD1	TRBJ1-2	CASNPQGINYGYTF	TGTGCCAGTAATCCACAGGGGATCAACTATGGCTACACCTTC
.	TRBV20-1	11	.	TRBJ2-2	CSVRTFGELFF	TGCAGTGTTCGAACATTCGGGGAGCTGTTTTTT
few	TRBV29-1	15	TRBD2	TRBJ2-1	CSGLGLAGEFDEQFF	TGCAGCGGGTTGGGACTAGCGGGAGAATTCGATGAGCAGTTCTTC
.	TRBV4-1	15	.	TRBJ2-7	CASSRQQGLEYEQYF	TGCGCCAGCAGCCGTCAACAGGGATTGGAATACGAGCAGTACTTC
few	TRBV7-2	14	.	TRBJ1-2	CASSLNRVNYGYTF	TGTGCCAGCAGCCTTAACAGGGTTAACTATGGCTACACCTTC
.	TRBV18	14	.	TRBJ1-1	CASSPGGGVGEAFF	TGTGCCAGCTCACCCGGCGGGGGGGTGGGTGAAGCTTTCTTT
few	TRBV6-5	13	.	TRBJ1-4	CASSRSVTEKLFF	TGTGCCAGCAGTCGGTCTGTCACCGAAAAACTGTTTTTT
.	TRBV30	13	.	TRBJ1-4	CAWSRAGHEKLFF	TGTGCCTGGAGTAGGGCAGGGCATGAAAAACTGTTTTTT
.	TRBV6-1	13	TRBD2	TRBJ2-7	CASSDTSGYEQYF	TGTGCCAGCAGTGATACTAGCGGCTACGAGCAGTACTTC
many	TRBV28	18	TRBD1	TRBJ1-4	CASSGWDSANGPDEKLFF	TGTGCCAGCAGTGGTTGGGACAGCGCTAACGGGCCGGATGAAAAACTGTTTTTT
.	TRBV11-2	15	.	TRBJ2-7	CASSLPRGVEDEQYF	TGTGCCAGCAGCCTACCCAGGGGAGTGGAAGACGAGCAGTACTTC
.	TRBV2	15	.	TRBJ2-2	CASTRQVSNTGELFF	TGTGCCAGCACCCGACAGGTATCGAACACCGGGGAGCTGTTTTTT
.	TRBV5-1	17	TRBD2	TRBJ2-1	CASSPGTSGRVYNEQFF	TGCGCCAGCAGCCCAGGGACTAGCGGGAGGGTATACAATGAGCAGTTCTTC
many	TRBV7-3	14	.	TRBJ1-6	CASSQAGMDSPLHF	TGTGCCAGCAGCCAAGCAGGGATGGATTCACCCCTCCACTTT
.	TRBV28	16	TRBD2	TRBJ2-7	CASSLRASGGSYEQYF	TGTGCCAGCAGTTTAAGGGCTAGCGGGGGATCCTACGAGCAGTACTTC
.	TRBV4-2	14	.	TRBJ2-3	CASSQVSSTDTQYF	TGTGCCAGCAGCCAAGTTAGCAGCACAGATACGCAGTATTTT
few	TRBV29-1	15	.	TRBJ1-4	CSVEDLQGAGEKLFF	TGCAGCGTTGAAGATCTTCAAGGGGCTGGGGAAAAACTGTTTTTT
few	TRBV7-2	16	.	TRBJ1-5	CASSLASGERNQPQHF	TGTGCCAGCAGCTTAGCGTCGGGGGAACGCAATCAGCCCCAGCATTTT
many	TRBV29-1	13	TRBD1	TRBJ2-1	CSVAKQGQDEQFF	TGCAGCGTTGCGAAACAGGGACAGGATGAGCAGTTCTTC
few	TRBV4-3	16	TRBD1	TRBJ1-4	CASSQDPRGRGEKLFF	TGCGCCAGCAGCCAAGATCCCAGGGGGAGAGGTGAAAAACTGTTTTTT